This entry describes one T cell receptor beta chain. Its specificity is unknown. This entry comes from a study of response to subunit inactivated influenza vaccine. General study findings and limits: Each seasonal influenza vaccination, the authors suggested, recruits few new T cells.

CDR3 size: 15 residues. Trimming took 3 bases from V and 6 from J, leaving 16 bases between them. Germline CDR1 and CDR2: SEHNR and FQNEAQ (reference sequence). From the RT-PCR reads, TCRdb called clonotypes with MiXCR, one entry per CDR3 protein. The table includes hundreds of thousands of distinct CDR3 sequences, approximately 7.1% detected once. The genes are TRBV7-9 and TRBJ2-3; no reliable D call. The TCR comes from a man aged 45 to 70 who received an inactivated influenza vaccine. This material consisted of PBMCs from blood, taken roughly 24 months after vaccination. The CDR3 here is CASSFPQNRPDTQYF. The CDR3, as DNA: TGTGCCAGCAGCTTTCCACAGAATCGTCCGGATACGCAGTATTTT.